The T cell receptor (beta chain) under discussion was sequenced for a study of PD-1 blockade in classical Hodgkin lymphoma. Per the germline V gene, CDR1 is LNHNV and CDR2 is YYDKDF (reference sequence). This CDR3 has 16 residues. V was pared by 3 bases and J by 5 bases, with 8 bases of the junction left unmatched. The patients all showed relapse after autologous stem cell transplantation, while their brentuximab vedotin exposure varied. Here immunoSEQ multiplex PCR was the method, and the copy in TCRdb shows in-frame clones only, minus some. Among approximately 41,000 clones listed, 86% were seen once.

The chain links TRBV15 to TRBJ2-5, with 11 positions matching TRBD2. The sequences come from peripheral blood mononuclear cells (PBMCs), collected before the second cycle of nivolumab. This TCR derives from a human donor with classical Hodgkin lymphoma. The CDR3 loop reads CATSRGLAGGGETQYF. The CDR3 nucleotides are TGTGCCACCAGCAGGGGGCTAGCGGGAGGTGGGGAGACCCAGTACTTC.